Listed here are 27 T cell receptor beta chains from one sample, sequenced in a study of blood T cell repertoires in COVID-19. The assay was immunoSEQ multiplex PCR, and TCRdb's table has in-frame clones only and misses some. The profile shows hundreds of thousands of clones, 75% to 90% of them singletons. What was sequenced was peripheral blood. The source of these receptors is a woman in her twenties or thirties with active or convalescent COVID-19.

The CDR3: CASSTTGWAEAFF. The DNA of the CDR3 is TGTGCCAGTAGTACGACAGGTTGGGCTGAAGCTTTCTTT. This chain uses TRBV19 with TRBJ1-1, with a tentative D call TRBD1 (6 bases). Germline V CDR1 and CDR2: LNHDA, SQIVND (reference sequence). V was trimmed by 4 bases and J by 6 bases, leaving 12 bases between them. CDR3 length equals 13 residues.

The chain is built from TRBV14 and TRBJ2-1; 7 nucleotides agree with TRBD2. V lost 4 bases and J lost 2; bases outside the gene matches: 8. The germline V gene has CDR1 SGHDN and CDR2 FVKESK. The CDR3 consists of 16 residues. CDR3 coding DNA: TGTGCCAGCAGCCCGAGGACGGGGGGAGCCTACAATGAGCAGTTCTTC. It specifies CASSPRTGGAYNEQFF.

The genes are TRBV18 and TRBJ2-2, with D possibly being TRBD1 (5 bases). Per germline, CDR1 KGHSH and CDR2 LQKENI. The germline V and J ends were trimmed by 5 bases and 0 bases, with 13 bases remaining between them. The CDR3 is 16 residues long. CDR3 region: CASSTRQKTNTGELFF. The CDR3 nucleotides are TGTGCCAGCTCAACCCGACAGAAAACGAACACCGGGGAGCTGTTTTTT.

The gene calls are TRBV10-3 and TRBJ1-1; D is possibly TRBD1 (6 bases). This CDR3 spans 16 amino acids. Trimming pared 2 bases from V and 8 bases from J, leaving 21 bases between. Looked up from germline, CDR1 is ENHRY and CDR2 is SYGVKD. The CDR3 DNA follows: TGTGCCATCAGTGAGGCCCTCAGGGGTATAGGAACGGAAGCTTTCTTT. It specifies CAISEALRGIGTEAFF.

This clone was seen only once. The rearrangement joins TRBV5-1 to TRBJ2-1; 8 bases are a match to TRBD2. The CDR3 consists of 16 residues. J gave up 0 bases and V 1 base, and 3 bases lay outside the gene matches. The germline gives CDR1 SGHRS, CDR2 YFSETQ. CDR3 coding DNA: TGCGCCAGCAGCTTGCCTAGCGGGTTCTCCTACAATGAGCAGTTCTTC. This gives the protein CASSLPSGFSYNEQFF.

The chain has TRBV10-3 and TRBJ2-7, with a possible D match to TRBD1 (5 bases). Germline lookup yields CDR1 ENHRY and CDR2 SYGVKD. V lost 4 bases and J lost 2, with 9 bases in between. The CDR3 contains 13 residues. The DNA of the CDR3 is TGTGCCATCAGTGGGCAGGGCCCCTACGAGCAGTACTTC. This codes for CAISGQGPYEQYF.

This sequence joins TRBV29-1 and TRBJ2-4; TRBD2 is a possible D gene (6 bases). This CDR3 has 13 amino acids. Germline CDR1 SQVTM, CDR2 ANQGSEA. The V and J ends lost 7 bases and 0 bases respectively, with 10 bases between them. CDR3 region: CSGLGLAKNIQYF. Written as DNA, the CDR3 is TGCAGCGGACTGGGACTAGCCAAAAACATTCAGTACTTC.

This rearrangement joins TRBV4-1 to TRBJ1-1; maybe TRBD1 (5 bases). The V gene lost 2 bases and the J gene lost 6 bases, with 13 bases spanning the gap. Germline V lookup: CDR1 MGHRA, CDR2 YSYEKL. The CDR3 is 14 residues long. The CDR3 nucleotides are TGCGCCAGCAGCCAAAGGCAGGGAGGGGCTGAAGCTTTCTTT. Encoded protein: CASSQRQGGAEAFF.

CDR3 protein: CASSYSRDSSYNEQFF. In DNA, the CDR3 is TGTGCCAGCAGTTACTCCCGGGACAGCTCCTACAATGAGCAGTTCTTC. The chain links TRBV6-2 or TRBV6-3 to TRBJ2-1, with TRBD1 matching over 7 bases. Unmatched junction bases numbered 2, after V lost 0 bases and J lost 0 bases. Germline CDR1 reads MNHEY; CDR2 reads SVGEGT. CDR3 size: 16 residues.

The chain joins TRBV6-5 to TRBJ1-6; 9 bases are a match to TRBD1. CDR1 and CDR2 from the germline V gene are MNHEY and SVGAGI. The CDR3 spans 15 residues. V shed 4 bases, J shed 9 bases, and the junction held 7 bases outside the gene matches. CDR3 sequence (DNA): TGTGCCAGCAGTTTTGGGACAGGGATAGGTTCACCCCTCCACTTT. It yields the protein CASSFGTGIGSPLHF.

The rearrangement joins TRBV30 to TRBJ1-2; 7 nucleotides match TRBD1. J gave up 2 bases and V 5 bases, and 8 bases lay outside the gene matches. Germline V gene lookup returns CDR1 GTSNPN and CDR2 SVGIG (reference sequence). This CDR3 region has 14 residues. DNA of the CDR3: TGTGCCTGGGTAGGACCGGGACAGAACTATGGCTACACCTTC. Translating it yields CAWVGPGQNYGYTF. The full variable domain, with the rest looked up from reference TRBV30 and TRBJ1-2, is SQTIHQWPATLVQPVGSPLSLECTVEGTSNPNLYWYRQAAGRGLQLLFYSVGIGQISSEVPQNLSASRPQDRQFILSSKKLLLSDSGFYLCAWVGPGQNYGYTFGSGTRLTVV.

This clone turned up a few times. CDR3 in amino acids: CASSIGLTGNEKLFF. The CDR3 nucleotides read TGTGCCAGTAGTATCGGCCTTACAGGGAATGAAAAACTGTTTTTT. The chain carries TRBV19 and TRBJ1-4; D may be TRBD1 (6 bases). CDR1 is LNHDA and CDR2 is SQIVND in the germline V gene (reference sequence). The V gene lost 3 bases and the J gene lost 5 bases, with 13 bases spanning the gap. This CDR3 is built from 15 residues.

The V call is TRBV5-1, the J call TRBJ1-4; D is ambiguous. Trimming shortened V by 5 bases and J by 4 bases, and 6 bases separated the two germline ends. CDR1 is SGHRS, CDR2 YFSETQ, per germline. CDR3 length: 12 amino acids. The CDR3 DNA follows: TGCGCCAGCAGGAGTCTTAATGAAAAACTGTTTTTT. Translated: CASRSLNEKLFF.

This rearrangement joins TRBV12-3 or TRBV12-4 to TRBJ2-1, with D possibly TRBD1 on 5 matching bases. Trimming shortened V by 3 bases and J by 8 bases, and 11 bases separated the two germline ends. The CDR3 is made up of 13 amino acids. The CDR3 DNA reads TGTGCCAGCAGTTTTGGCAGGGTCTATGAGCAGTTCTTC. Translation gives CASSFGRVYEQFF.

The chain has TRBV5-1 and TRBJ2-1, with 7 bases fitting TRBD2. V trimming: 3 bases; J trimming: 6 bases; junction bases outside the gene matches: 9. The CDR3 is made up of 15 amino acids. The germline CDR1 and CDR2 sequences are SGHRS and YFSETQ. CDR3 in amino acids: CASSSGLGASNEQFF. CDR3 in DNA: TGCGCCAGCAGCTCAGGACTAGGGGCTTCCAATGAGCAGTTCTTC.

The J gene is TRBJ1-3, the V gene TRBV3-1 (or the pseudogene TRBV3-2), with D possibly being TRBD1 (6 bases). V lost 2 bases and J lost 2, with 10 bases in between. This CDR3 is 15 amino acids long. CDR1 and CDR2 from the germline V gene are LGHDT and YNNKEL (reference sequence). Here the CDR3 reads CASSQLGAAGNTIYF. The CDR3 DNA reads as TGTGCCAGCAGCCAATTGGGGGCTGCTGGAAACACCATATATTTT.

The J gene is TRBJ1-2, the V gene TRBV2; 10 nucleotides align to TRBD1. Germline CDR1 SNHLY, CDR2 FYNNEI. After removal of 11 bases from V and 10 bases from J, the junction contained 16 bases not matched to a gene. The CDR3 contains 14 residues. CDR3 sequence (DNA): TGTGCCGGCATAGAGACAGGGGGCTCAACTGCCTACACCTTC. It is translated as CAGIETGGSTAYTF.

This chain connects TRBV4-1 to TRBJ1-1, with unresolved D. The CDR3 totals 16 residues. The V end lost 6 bases, the J end lost 5 bases, and 22 bases lay between the germline ends. CDR1 MGHRA and CDR2 YSYEKL come from the germline V gene. The CDR3 DNA is TGCGCCAGCAGTAACCCCCCGGAGGGTGCCGTGACTGAAGCTTTCTTT. It codes for CASSNPPEGAVTEAFF.

The V call is TRBV3-1 (or the pseudogene TRBV3-2), the J call TRBJ2-2, with 9 bases aligning to TRBD2. With 6 bases clipped from V and 5 bases from J, the junction kept 13 bases outside the gene matches. The CDR3 sequence is 17 residues long. Germline values: CDR1 LGHDT, CDR2 YNNKEL (reference sequence). The DNA for the CDR3 is TGTGCCAGCAGTCACCTGGCGGGAGGGCGGGCTACCGGGGAGCTGTTTTTT. This translates into CASSHLAGGRATGELFF.

The chain joins TRBV27 to TRBJ1-2; 7 bases fit TRBD1. The CDR3 is 13 residues long. Germline V lookup: CDR1 MNHEY, CDR2 SMNVEV (reference sequence). With 5 bases clipped from V and 7 bases from J, the junction kept 7 bases outside the gene matches. CDR3 sequence reads: CASSAQGRGGYTF. DNA of the CDR3: TGTGCCAGCAGTGCACAGGGGCGGGGTGGCTACACCTTC.

The CDR3 sequence is CASSLSGSGHQPQHF. The DNA for the CDR3 is TGCGCCAGCAGCTTGTCAGGTTCAGGGCATCAGCCCCAGCATTTT. The genes are TRBV5-1 and TRBJ1-5; tentative D call: TRBD1 (5 bases). Trimming left V 1 base short and J 5 bases short, with 13 bases between. CDR3 length: 15 residues. Per the germline V gene, CDR1 is SGHRS and CDR2 is YFSETQ.

The chain uses TRBV23-1 and TRBJ1-5; a possible D gene is TRBD1 (5 bases). TRBV23-1 is reported as an ORF; its role is uncertain. Trimming stripped 0 bases from V and 4 bases from J, with 22 bases between. The CDR3 spans 19 residues. Here the CDR3 DNA reads TGCGCCAGCAGTCAATCTTTTGATAGGGAGGGGAAGGAAAATCAGCCCCAGCATTTT. Amino acids: CASSQSFDREGKENQPQHF.

This chain links TRBV19 with TRBJ1-6, with D uncertain. This CDR3 has 17 amino acids. V was cut by 7 bases and J by 0 bases, with 16 bases left in between. Germline V gives CDR1 LNHDA, CDR2 SQIVND (reference sequence). The CDR3: CASTHTAVPSYNSPLHF. The DNA of the CDR3 is TGTGCCAGTACCCACACTGCGGTACCCTCCTATAATTCACCCCTCCACTTT.

This chain uses TRBV19 with TRBJ1-2; TRBD1 agrees at 9 bases. Trimming cost V 5 bases and J 4 bases; bases outside gene matches: 11. In germline, CDR1 is LNHDA, CDR2 SQIVND (reference sequence). The CDR3 totals 16 residues. The CDR3 nucleotides read TGTGCCAGTAGTCCAGCGGGACAGGGTGTATTCTATGGCTACACCTTC. This translates into CASSPAGQGVFYGYTF. The whole variable domain, filled in from reference TRBV19 and TRBJ1-2, reads DGGITQSPKYLFRKEGQNVTLSCEQNLNHDAMYWYRQDPGQGLRLIYYSQIVNDFQKGDIAEGYSVSREKKESFPLTVTSAQKNPTAFYLCASSPAGQGVFYGYTFGSGTRLTVV.

The chain couples TRBV4-1 to TRBJ2-2; 10 bases agree with TRBD1. The CDR3 is made up of 16 amino acids. V shed 4 bases, J shed 4 bases, and the junction held 6 bases outside the gene matches. CDR1 and CDR2 from the germline V gene are MGHRA and YSYEKL. The CDR3, as DNA: TGCGCCAGCAGCCCCCGGGACAGGGGAGGCACCGGGGAGCTGTTTTTT. Its translation: CASSPRDRGGTGELFF.

The V gene is TRBV9, the J gene TRBJ1-4; weak D call: TRBD1 (5 bases). Trimming stripped 3 bases from V and 0 bases from J, with 6 bases between. The CDR3 contains 14 residues. Looked up from germline, CDR1 is SGDLS and CDR2 is YYNGEE. CDR3 region: CASSATATNEKLFF. The CDR3 DNA reads TGTGCCAGCAGCGCGACAGCAACTAATGAAAAACTGTTTTTT.

The chain joins TRBV6-5 to TRBJ2-7; maybe TRBD2 (6 bases). Germline CDR1 is MNHEY and CDR2 is SVGAGI. CDR3 length: 13 amino acids. V was clipped by 6 bases and J by 3 bases, with 12 bases between them. The CDR3 protein is CASSLGLHYEQYF. DNA of the CDR3: TGTGCCAGCAGCCTGGGACTTCACTACGAGCAGTACTTC.